This paragraph reports one T cell receptor beta chain. Its specific antigen is unknown. No base qualities exist here, and no much larger clone lies one base off it. This specimen comes from a study of T cells in Graves' hyperthyroidism and ophthalmopathy (dated by TCRdb to about 2019). With respect to the entire study: Peripheral blood was sampled at the time of initial diagnosis, prior to any treatment. Once sampling was done, hyperthyroidism patients were given methimazole at a starting dose of 30 mg daily, whereas ophthalmopathy patients were given high-dose intravenous methylprednisolone. To identify distinguishing TCR V-J signatures, a discovery cohort of around 100 patients was used, comprising 43 with Graves' ophthalmopathy and around 57 with stable Graves' hyperthyroidism. In addition, the study compared T-cell repertoires in thyroid tissue and in blood from roughly 6 Graves' hyperthyroidism patients. The 75 to 100 discovery patients were randomly divided into training and test sets at a 7:3 ratio. Whether ophthalmopathy could be predicted prospectively was tested in an independent validation cohort made up of roughly 19 hyperthyroidism patients plus 17 patients who later progressed to ophthalmopathy. According to the paper, TCR Vbeta CDR3 sequencing was carried out on over 130 peripheral blood samples, which came from 40 to 45 ophthalmopathy, around 75 hyperthyroidism and about 17 progressor patients. Beyond this particular receptor, the publication reports: Sample size was not statistically predetermined, and investigators were not blinded to group allocation. A 13 V-J signature model separated ophthalmopathy from stable hyperthyroidism, with roughly 88% sensitivity and about 81% specificity in cross-validation and 80%/75% in testing. In validation, the model predicted progression to ophthalmopathy with over 65% sensitivity and approximately 72% specificity, a median of about 6 months before onset. Most expanded thyroid clonotypes (frequency above 0.001) were also detected in blood, suggesting blood repertoires may reflect thyroid immune responses.

Amplification of TCR beta CDR3 regions was carried out from RNA transcripts. The TCR CDR3 was subjected to a first round of RT-PCR using the HTBI primer set and the Qiagen OneStep RT-PCR kit. The libraries were constructed in a second round of multiplex PCR and then size-selected and purified. Libraries were sequenced paired-end with 100 bp reads on an Illumina HiSeq2000. The study's processing was this. Raw data were processed with SOAPnuke, discarding reads with adapters, uncalled bases, mean Phred below 15, or no exact constant-primer or identifier match. High-quality paired reads were merged with COPE v1.2.5, and unique nucleotide sequences were defined as clonotypes. MiTCR v1.1 was used to align clonotypes to the IMGT TRBV, TRBD and TRBJ reference segments. Only V-J combinations with frequency above 0.0001, covering 98% to 99.2% of repertoires, were analysed. The TCS score was defined as F50 (clonal expansion) divided by E x V (chaos), with BLOSUM62-based TCRdist calculated between CDR3 peptides within each V-J. Welch's t-statistics and random forest reduced 500 to 550 V-J features to 10 to 15, which were used in a naive Bayes classifier (R e1071). Using fastp trimming at Q25 and MiXCR clonotype assembly, TCRdb reanalyzed the public sequencing data and kept in-frame beta chains. Under each unique CDR3 protein, matching rows form one entry showing the most common genes and DNA. These V and J calls derive from TCRdb rather than the authors' analysis. Counted in this sample were 200,000 to 250,000 distinct CDR3 sequences; under 20% of them appeared once. The top ten hold approximately 46% of the sample.

Including cysteine and phenylalanine, the CDR3 has 16 amino acids. The only DNA kept is the CDR3, 48 bases in frame from the first base. Germline trimming amounts to 1 base on V and 3 bases on J, with 8 as the count of junction bases outside the gene matches. CDR1 and CDR2 were assigned from the germline V gene as LGHNA and YNFKEQ. Stable Graves' hyperthyroidism was defined as the absence of progression to ophthalmopathy over 18 months of follow-up. Hyperthyroidism patients were newly diagnosed, had a disease duration of under 2 months, and were aged 18 to 65 years. Any patient with an uncontrolled infection, another autoimmune disease, pregnancy or lactation was excluded. Diagnoses relied on clinical symptoms, serum thyroxine and TRAb, thyroid ultrasound and orbital computed tomography. Ficoll-Paque density gradient centrifugation was used to isolate PBMCs from 10 ml of fresh peripheral blood. Trizol reagent was used to extract total RNA, and RNA quality was then checked on an Agilent 2100 Bioanalyzer.

The source is a man between 50 and 59 years old with Graves' hyperthyroidism. The chain links TRBV4-2 with TRBJ2-5, and 7 junctional nucleotides match TRBD1. Sample: blood. The sequence in DNA is TGTGCCAGCAGCCAAGTTCAGTGGACAGGCGAAGAGACCCAGTACTTC. Protein translation: CASSQVQWTGEETQYF.